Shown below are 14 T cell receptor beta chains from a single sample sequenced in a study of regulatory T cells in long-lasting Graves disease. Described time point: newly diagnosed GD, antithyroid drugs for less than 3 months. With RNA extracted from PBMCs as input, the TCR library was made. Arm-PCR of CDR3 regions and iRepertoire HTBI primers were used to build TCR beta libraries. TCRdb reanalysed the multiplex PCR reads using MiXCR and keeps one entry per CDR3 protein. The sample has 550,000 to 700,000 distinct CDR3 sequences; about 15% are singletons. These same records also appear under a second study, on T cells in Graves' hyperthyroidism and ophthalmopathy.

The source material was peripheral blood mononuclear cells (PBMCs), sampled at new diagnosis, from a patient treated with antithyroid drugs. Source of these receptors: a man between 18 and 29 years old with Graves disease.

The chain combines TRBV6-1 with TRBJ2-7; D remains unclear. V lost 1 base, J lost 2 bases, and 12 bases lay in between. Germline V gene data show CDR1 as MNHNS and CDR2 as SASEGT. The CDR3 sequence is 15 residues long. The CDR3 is CASSEGGNRPYEQYF. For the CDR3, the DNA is TGTGCCAGCAGTGAAGGGGGTAATCGCCCCTACGAGCAGTACTTC.

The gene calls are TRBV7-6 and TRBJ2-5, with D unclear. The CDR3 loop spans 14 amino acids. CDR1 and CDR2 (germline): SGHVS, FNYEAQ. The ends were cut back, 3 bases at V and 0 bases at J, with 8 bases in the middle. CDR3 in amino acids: CASSFEAHQETQYF. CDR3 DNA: TGTGCCAGCAGCTTCGAAGCCCACCAAGAGACCCAGTACTTC.

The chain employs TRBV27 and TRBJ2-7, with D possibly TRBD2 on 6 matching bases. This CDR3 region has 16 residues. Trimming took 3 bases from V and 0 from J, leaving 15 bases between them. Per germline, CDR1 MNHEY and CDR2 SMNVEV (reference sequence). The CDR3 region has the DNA TGTGCCAGCAGTTTTCTTAGCGGTCGAAGCTCCTACGAGCAGTACTTC. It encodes CASSFLSGRSSYEQYF.

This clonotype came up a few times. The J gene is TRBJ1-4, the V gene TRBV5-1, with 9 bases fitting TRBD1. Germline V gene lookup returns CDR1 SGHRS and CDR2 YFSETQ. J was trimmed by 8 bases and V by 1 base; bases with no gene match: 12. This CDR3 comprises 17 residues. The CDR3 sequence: CASSLRGTGRSGEKLFF. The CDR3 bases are TGCGCCAGCAGCTTGCGGGGGACAGGGAGATCAGGGGAAAAACTGTTTTTT.

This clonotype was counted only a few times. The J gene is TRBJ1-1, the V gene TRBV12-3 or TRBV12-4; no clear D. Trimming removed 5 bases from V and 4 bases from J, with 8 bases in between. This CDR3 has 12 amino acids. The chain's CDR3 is CASSNWGTEAFF. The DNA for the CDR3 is TGTGCCAGCAGTAATTGGGGCACTGAAGCTTTCTTT.

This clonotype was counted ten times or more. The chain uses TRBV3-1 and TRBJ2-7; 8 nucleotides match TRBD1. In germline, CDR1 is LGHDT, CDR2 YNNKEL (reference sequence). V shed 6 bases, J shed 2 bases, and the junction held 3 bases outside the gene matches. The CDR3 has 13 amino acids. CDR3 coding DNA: TGTGCCAGCAGACAGACAGGGGCCTACGAGCAGTACTTC. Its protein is CASRQTGAYEQYF.

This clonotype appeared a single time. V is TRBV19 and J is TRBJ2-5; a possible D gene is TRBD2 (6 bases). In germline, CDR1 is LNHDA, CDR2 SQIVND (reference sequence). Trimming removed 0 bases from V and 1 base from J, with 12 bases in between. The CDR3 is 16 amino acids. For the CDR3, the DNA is TGTGCCAGTAGTATAGAGGGGAGGACTACCCAAGAGACCCAGTACTTC. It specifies CASSIEGRTTQETQYF.

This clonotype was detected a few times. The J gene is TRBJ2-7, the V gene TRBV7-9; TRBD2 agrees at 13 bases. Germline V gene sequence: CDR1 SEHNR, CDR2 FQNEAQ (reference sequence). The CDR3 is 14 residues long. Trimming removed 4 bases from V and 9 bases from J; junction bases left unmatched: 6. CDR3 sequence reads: CASSSGTSGNRQYF. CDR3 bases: TGTGCCAGCAGCTCTGGGACTAGCGGGAACCGGCAGTACTTC.

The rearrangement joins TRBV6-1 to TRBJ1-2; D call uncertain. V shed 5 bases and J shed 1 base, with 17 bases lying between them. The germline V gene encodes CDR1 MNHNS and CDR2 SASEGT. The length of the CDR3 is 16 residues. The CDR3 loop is CASSNQRHQNNYGYTF. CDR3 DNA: TGTGCCAGCAGTAACCAGCGACACCAGAATAACTATGGCTACACCTTC.

In DNA, the CDR3 is TGTGCCACCAGCAGAGGGGGTACGGGCGGGAATTCACCCCTCCACTTT. As protein: CATSRGGTGGNSPLHF. The chain recombines TRBV15 with TRBJ1-6; D uncertain. Trimming cost V 1 base and J 7 bases, with 14 bases left between them. Germline CDR1 reads LNHNV; CDR2 reads YYDKDF (reference sequence). This CDR3 contains 16 residues.

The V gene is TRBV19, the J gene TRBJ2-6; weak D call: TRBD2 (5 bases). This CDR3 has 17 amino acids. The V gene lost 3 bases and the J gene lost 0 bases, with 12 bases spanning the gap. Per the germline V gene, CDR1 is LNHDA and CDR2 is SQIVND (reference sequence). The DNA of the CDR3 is TGTGCCAGTAGTATCTGGGAGAGGGCCTCTGGGGCCAACGTCCTGACTTTC. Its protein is CASSIWERASGANVLTF.

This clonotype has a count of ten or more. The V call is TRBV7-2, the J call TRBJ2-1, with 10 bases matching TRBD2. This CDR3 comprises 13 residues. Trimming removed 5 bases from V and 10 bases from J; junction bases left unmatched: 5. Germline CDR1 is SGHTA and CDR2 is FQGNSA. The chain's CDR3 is CASSPQREGEQFF. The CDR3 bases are TGTGCCAGCAGCCCGCAGCGGGAGGGCGAGCAGTTCTTC.

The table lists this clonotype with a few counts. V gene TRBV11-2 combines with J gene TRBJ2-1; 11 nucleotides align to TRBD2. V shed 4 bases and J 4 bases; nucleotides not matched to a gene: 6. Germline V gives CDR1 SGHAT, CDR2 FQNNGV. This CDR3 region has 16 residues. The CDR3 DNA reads TGTGCCAGCAGCTCCGGGACTAGCGGACCATACAATGAGCAGTTCTTC. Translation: CASSSGTSGPYNEQFF.

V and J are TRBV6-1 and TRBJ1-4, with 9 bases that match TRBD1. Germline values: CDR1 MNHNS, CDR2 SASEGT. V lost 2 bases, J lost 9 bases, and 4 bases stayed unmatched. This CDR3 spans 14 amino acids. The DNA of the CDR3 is TGTGCCAGCAGTGAATTGGGGACAGGGCAAAAACTGTTTTTT. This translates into CASSELGTGQKLFF.